The next 27 T cell receptor beta chains were all read from a single sample in a study of cytomegalovirus exposure and HLA in healthy donors. The PCR used 60 Vbeta and 13 Jbeta primers. Clones were read by immunoSEQ multiplex PCR, and TCRdb kept only the in-frame ones, dropping some. Among fewer than 200,000 clones listed, roughly 80% were seen once. The sequenced sample was PBMCs. These receptor sequences come from a man younger than 45 in good health and CMV-seropositive.

The chain combines TRBV2 with TRBJ2-5; 9 nucleotides line up with TRBD2. Germline CDR1 and CDR2: SNHLY and FYNNEI. V shed 4 bases and J 5 bases; nucleotides not matched to a gene: 8. The CDR3 is 15 amino acids. Here the CDR3 DNA reads TGTGCCAGCAGTGGAAGGAGCGGGGGGCAGGAGACCCAGTACTTC. As protein: CASSGRSGGQETQYF. The variable domain in full, with the rest retrieved from reference TRBV2 and TRBJ2-5, is EPEVTQTPSHQVTQMGQEVILRCVPISNHLYFYWYRQILGQKVEFLVSFYNNEISEKSEIFDDQFSVERPDGSNFTLKIRSTKLEDSAMYFCASSGRSGGQETQYFGPGTRLLVL.

The gene calls are TRBV6-1 and TRBJ2-3; 11 positions agree with TRBD1. V dropped 3 bases and J dropped 0; count of bases not matched to a gene: 2. Germline assignment: CDR1 MNHNS and CDR2 SASEGT. This CDR3 is built from 16 residues. The CDR3 sequence: CASSEDRGHSTDTQYF. The DNA for the CDR3 is TGTGCCAGCAGTGAGGACAGGGGGCATAGCACAGATACGCAGTATTTT.

The gene calls are TRBV5-1 and TRBJ2-5; D gene ambiguous. CDR3 length: 15 residues. Trimming cost V 0 bases and J 5 bases, with 14 bases left between them. Germline CDR1 and CDR2: SGHRS and YFSETQ. CDR3 sequence reads: CASSLAFQASETQYF. The CDR3 nucleotides are TGCGCCAGCAGCTTGGCCTTCCAGGCATCGGAGACCCAGTACTTC.

The chain joins TRBV5-1 to TRBJ2-5; D ambiguous. The V and J ends lost 7 bases and 5 bases respectively, with 15 bases between them. CDR3 length: 13 residues. In germline, CDR1 is SGHRS, CDR2 YFSETQ. CDR3 sequence reads: CASGMIGRETQYF. CDR3 DNA sequence: TGCGCCAGCGGAATGATAGGCAGGGAGACCCAGTACTTC.

The CDR3 coding sequence is TGTGCCAGCAGTAGGACAGCTGGAAACACCATATATTTT. It specifies CASSRTAGNTIYF. The chain is built from TRBV2 and TRBJ1-3; D might be TRBD1 (6 bases). Trimming pared 5 bases from V and 2 bases from J, leaving 7 bases between. The length of the CDR3 is 13 residues. The germline gives CDR1 SNHLY, CDR2 FYNNEI.

This clone was counted only a few times. The V gene is TRBV29-1, the J gene TRBJ1-1; maybe TRBD1 (6 bases). V was cut by 5 bases and J by 0 bases, with 16 bases left in between. The germline V gene has CDR1 SQVTM and CDR2 ANQGSEA. CDR3 length: 15 residues. CDR3 sequence: CSVWDHTGMNTEAFF. The DNA for the CDR3 is TGCAGCGTTTGGGACCATACAGGGATGAACACTGAAGCTTTCTTT.

This rearrangement joins TRBV4-2 to TRBJ2-3; 9 bases fit TRBD2. Germline V gene data show CDR1 as LGHNA and CDR2 as YNFKEQ. The length of the CDR3 is 18 residues. The J segment lost 1 base and the V segment lost 0 bases, leaving 8 bases of the junction unmatched. The CDR3 bases are TGTGCCAGCAGCCAAGATAGGGTGGCGGGGGGGGGCACAGATACGCAGTATTTT. Protein sequence: CASSQDRVAGGGTDTQYF.

The rearrangement links TRBV5-4 to TRBJ2-7; a weak D match, TRBD1 (5 bases). This CDR3 region has 12 residues. Germline CDR1 reads SGHNT; CDR2 reads YYREEE (reference sequence). V shed 1 base and J shed 13 bases, with 15 bases lying between them. CDR3 nucleotide sequence: TGTGCCAGCAGCTTGAGTCAGGGCAGACCATACTTC. This translates into CASSLSQGRPYF.

This clone was observed a handful of times. The gene calls are TRBV4-2 and TRBJ1-1; 8 nucleotides line up with TRBD1. The CDR3 spans 14 residues. Germline CDR1 LGHNA, CDR2 YNFKEQ. J lost 4 bases, V lost 3 bases, and 4 bases had no gene match. The CDR3 loop is CASSHRGHGTEAFF. CDR3 in DNA: TGTGCCAGCAGCCACAGGGGGCATGGCACTGAAGCTTTCTTT.

The CDR3 protein is CASSEKGDIEAFF. The CDR3 coding sequence is TGTGCCAGCAGTGAGAAGGGGGATATTGAAGCTTTCTTT. V gene TRBV25-1 combines with J gene TRBJ1-1; D is possibly TRBD1 (6 bases). In germline, CDR1 is MGHDK, CDR2 SYGVNS. The CDR3 is 13 residues long. Trimming took 3 bases from V and 7 from J, leaving 12 bases between them. Drawing the rest from reference TRBV25-1 and TRBJ1-1, the complete variable domain is EADIYQTPRYLVIGTGKKITLECSQTMGHDKMYWYQQDPGMELHLIHYSYGVNSTEKGDLSSESTVSRIRTEHFPLTLESARPSHTSQYLCASSEKGDIEAFFGQGTRLTVV.

This chain uses TRBV25-1 with TRBJ1-2; 7 bases are a match to TRBD1. V lost 3 bases, J lost 5 bases, and 9 bases stayed unmatched. Looked up from germline, CDR1 is MGHDK and CDR2 is SYGVNS. The CDR3 is 15 amino acids. The CDR3 is CASSDSPDRTYGYTF. CDR3 nucleotide sequence: TGTGCCAGCAGTGATTCACCGGACAGGACGTATGGCTACACCTTC.

V usage is TRBV4-1 and J usage is TRBJ1-2; D is ambiguous. Germline V CDR1 and CDR2: MGHRA, YSYEKL. V lost 0 bases and J lost 4, with 18 bases in between. The CDR3 runs to 17 residues. The CDR3 here is CASSQEVSITAAYGYTF. As DNA, the CDR3 is TGCGCCAGCAGCCAAGAAGTTTCGATTACAGCAGCCTATGGCTACACCTTC.

The rearrangement joins TRBV2 to TRBJ2-7; 8 nucleotides line up with TRBD1. V lost 3 bases to trimming and J lost 4 bases; unmatched junction nucleotides: 2. Germline-derived CDR1 and CDR2 are SNHLY and FYNNEI. CDR3 length: 13 amino acids. The CDR3 DNA follows: TGTGCCAGCAGTGACCGGACAGGGTACGAGCAGTACTTC. Its protein product is CASSDRTGYEQYF.

The chain combines TRBV28 with TRBJ2-2; 9 bases match TRBD2. The V gene end was trimmed by 5 bases and the J gene end by 1 base; junction bases not matched to a gene: 5. From germline, CDR1 is MDHEN and CDR2 SYDVKM. This CDR3 is 16 amino acids long. CDR3 sequence reads: CASSDILAGNTGELFF. The CDR3 DNA reads TGTGCCAGCAGTGATATACTAGCGGGGAACACCGGGGAGCTGTTTTTT.

The rearrangement links TRBV7-6 to TRBJ2-1, with 9 bases lining up with TRBD2. V was clipped by 6 bases and J by 6 bases; unmatched bases: 12. Per the germline V gene, CDR1 is SGHVS and CDR2 is FNYEAQ. The CDR3 has 16 amino acids. CDR3 sequence (DNA): TGTGCCAGCAGTTCCAACTTCGCGGGGGGGGCCAATGAGCAGTTCTTC. Translation: CASSSNFAGGANEQFF.

The CDR3 DNA follows: TGTGCCAGCAGGACGGGGGGCCCCGGGGACGAGCAGTACTTC. Translation: CASRTGGPGDEQYF. The J gene is TRBJ2-7, the V gene TRBV28, with D possibly TRBD2 on 7 matching bases. Per the germline V gene, CDR1 is MDHEN and CDR2 is SYDVKM. Between the trimmed V and J ends, which lost 6 bases and 5 bases, there was a span of 17 bases. The CDR3 runs 14 residues.

The table lists this clone with a count of one. The rearrangement joins TRBV28 to TRBJ2-7; TRBD2 matches at 10 bases. This CDR3 region has 15 residues. With 5 bases clipped from V and 0 bases from J, the junction kept 4 bases outside the gene matches. CDR1 and CDR2 (germline): MDHEN, SYDVKM. The CDR3 coding sequence is TGTGCCAGCAGTCCCTGGACTAGCGGCTCCTACGAGCAGTACTTC. Encoded protein: CASSPWTSGSYEQYF.

The V call is TRBV12-5, the J call TRBJ2-3, with 8 bases that match TRBD2. The trim removed 0 bases at V and 1 base at J, leaving 3 bases unmatched. This CDR3 spans 16 amino acids. Looked up from germline, CDR1 is LGHNT and CDR2 is FRNRAP. CDR3 coding DNA: TGTGCTAGTGGTTTGGTAGTTAGCGGGGGCACAGATACGCAGTATTTT. It yields the protein CASGLVVSGGTDTQYF.

V usage is TRBV9 and J usage is TRBJ2-3; tentatively, D is TRBD1 (6 bases). From germline, CDR1 is SGDLS and CDR2 YYNGEE. The CDR3 is 14 amino acids. Trimming cost V 2 bases and J 2 bases, with 9 bases left between them. CDR3 in DNA: TGTGCCAGCAGCGTCAGGGGATCCACAGATACGCAGTATTTT. As protein: CASSVRGSTDTQYF.

The genes are TRBV11-2 and TRBJ2-3; weak D call: TRBD2 (6 bases). The CDR3 has 15 residues. The germline CDR1 and CDR2 sequences are SGHAT and FQNNGV. V lost 5 bases, J lost 6 bases, and 18 bases lay in between. CDR3 sequence (DNA): TGTGCCAGCAGCCCTCAACGGGGGTCTTTCGATACGCAGTATTTT. This codes for CASSPQRGSFDTQYF.

This chain uses TRBV7-9 with TRBJ1-6; D not resolved. The CDR3 runs 14 residues. V was shortened by 4 bases and J by 7 bases, with 11 bases between the two germline ends. Per germline, CDR1 SEHNR and CDR2 FQNEAQ (reference sequence). The CDR3 is CASSYGVKNSPLHF. Here the CDR3 DNA reads TGTGCCAGCAGCTACGGGGTTAAGAATTCACCCCTCCACTTT.

This CDR3 reads CASSLLGASYEQYF. In DNA form, the CDR3 reads TGTGCCAGCAGCTTGTTAGGGGCTTCCTACGAGCAGTACTTC. The gene calls are TRBV5-5 and TRBJ2-7; a weak D match, TRBD1 (5 bases). Between the trimmed V and J ends, which lost 1 base and 1 base, there was a span of 9 bases. The CDR3 sequence is 14 residues long. Germline loops: CDR1 SGHKS, CDR2 YYEKEE (reference sequence). Full variable domain (missing parts from reference TRBV5-5 and TRBJ2-7): DAGVTQSPTHLIKTRGQQVTLRCSPISGHKSVSWYQQVLGQGPQFIFQYYEKEERGRGNFPDRFSARQFPNYSSELNVNALLLGDSALYLCASSLLGASYEQYFGPGTRLTVT.

The V and J genes are TRBV9 and TRBJ1-5; D gene ambiguous. This CDR3 region has 17 residues. V lost 0 bases to trimming and J lost 2 bases, with 15 bases between them. Per the germline V gene, CDR1 is SGDLS and CDR2 is YYNGEE. The DNA for the CDR3 is TGTGCCAGCAGCGTAGCTGGAAGGCAGAGGGGCAATCAGCCCCAGCATTTT. It is translated as CASSVAGRQRGNQPQHF.

DNA for the CDR3: TGCGCCAGCAGCTTCGCGCTAGCTTCCACCGGGGAGCTGTTTTTT. This encodes CASSFALASTGELFF. This rearrangement joins TRBV5-1 to TRBJ2-2; possibly TRBD2 for D (5 bases). The CDR3 is 15 amino acids. Per germline, CDR1 SGHRS and CDR2 YFSETQ. V lost 2 bases and J 4 bases, leaving 12 bases between the germline ends. Full variable domain (missing parts from reference TRBV5-1 and TRBJ2-2): KAGVTQTPRYLIKTRGQQVTLSCSPISGHRSVSWYQQTPGQGLQFLFEYFSETQRNKGNFPGRFSGRQFSNSRSEMNVSTLELGDSALYLCASSFALASTGELFFGEGSRLTVL.

The chain employs TRBV6-1 and TRBJ2-3, with D perhaps TRBD1 (6 bases). Germline V gene sequence: CDR1 MNHNS, CDR2 SASEGT. V shed 7 bases and J shed 0 bases, with 14 bases lying between them. The CDR3 has 15 amino acids. The CDR3 region has the DNA TGTGCCAGCAATCAGGGGTCGGGGAGCACAGATACGCAGTATTTT. As protein: CASNQGSGSTDTQYF.

This chain uses TRBV19 with TRBJ2-5; the match to TRBD1 covers 11 bases. This CDR3 region has 15 residues. V shed 5 bases, J shed 5 bases, and the junction held 7 bases outside the gene matches. Per the germline V gene, CDR1 is LNHDA and CDR2 is SQIVND (reference sequence). The DNA for the CDR3 is TGTGCCAGTAGTCCACGGACAGGGGGCAGGGAGACCCAGTACTTC. This gives the protein CASSPRTGGRETQYF.

The gene calls are TRBV9 and TRBJ1-1; the D is unclear. Trimming shortened V by 0 bases and J by 6 bases, and 15 bases separated the two germline ends. CDR1 and CDR2 from the germline V gene are SGDLS and YYNGEE. This CDR3 spans 15 amino acids. DNA of the CDR3: TGTGCCAGCAGCGTAGAGGAGGTTAGGTCGGCTGAAGCTTTCTTT. Protein: CASSVEEVRSAEAFF.